A selection of T cell receptor beta chains follows, all from one sample in a study of CD8 T cells in ankylosing spondylitis. MiXCR was run by TCRdb on the 5' RACE reads, yielding one entry per CDR3 protein. The sample lists 300,000 to 350,000 distinct CDR3 sequences, 20% to 25% occurring once. Sequenced: blood, either unsorted or a sorted T cell fraction (not recorded which). The receptors come from a female donor with ankylosing spondylitis or in good health (not recorded which). Both conserved end residues are part of each CDR3. The D gene is left open where the match is weak. Clone size is shown for a subset of rows, as once, few, many or a class of expanded clone.

>TRBV15|TRBD2|.|TRBJ2-1
CATSIRLAGDRNEQFF
TGTGCCACCAGCATTAGACTAGCGGGAGATCGGAATGAGCAGTTCTTC
>TRBV30|.|.|TRBJ2-3
CAWSNSFGRTDTQYF
TGTGCCTGGAGTAACTCCTTCGGACGGACAGATACGCAGTATTTT
>TRBV11-1|.|few|TRBJ1-1
CASSLTGYTEAFF
TGTGCCAGCAGCCTGACAGGATACACTGAAGCTTTCTTT
>TRBV11-3|.|few|TRBJ2-4
CASSRGPSPGDIQYF
TGTGCCAGCAGCCGGGGGCCGTCCCCGGGGGACATTCAGTACTTC
>TRBV20-1|TRBD2|few|TRBJ2-5
CSARDVRETGETQYF
TGCAGTGCTAGAGATGTGCGGGAGACGGGGGAGACCCAGTACTTC
>TRBV13|TRBD2|.|TRBJ2-3
CASSLGLREGDTQYF
TGTGCCAGCAGCTTAGGCCTGCGGGAGGGGGATACGCAGTATTTT
>TRBV6-6|.|few|TRBJ2-1
CASSSESHEQFF
TGTGCCAGCAGTTCGGAGAGCCATGAGCAGTTCTTC
>TRBV12-3/TRBV12-4|.|few|TRBJ1-6
CASSHGGNSPLHF
TGTGCCAGCAGTCACGGTGGGAATTCACCCCTCCACTTT
>TRBV7-8|TRBD2|many|TRBJ2-1
CASSLVLAGVANEQFF
TGTGCCAGCAGCTTAGTGCTAGCGGGAGTTGCCAATGAGCAGTTCTTC
>TRBV6-2/TRBV6-3|.|.|TRBJ1-1
CASTTTRVEAFF
TGTGCCAGCACCACGACGAGGGTGGAGGCTTTCTTT
>TRBV12-3/TRBV12-4|.|few|TRBJ2-3
CASSPSVATDTQYF
TGTGCCAGCAGTCCCTCCGTTGCCACAGATACGCAGTATTTT
>TRBV6-6|.|.|TRBJ1-2
CASSYGPGEGYTF
TGTGCCAGCAGTTACGGCCCGGGGGAAGGCTACACCTTC
>TRBV20-1|.|.|TRBJ2-7
CSAPPQWDEQYF
TGCAGTGCTCCCCCTCAGTGGGACGAGCAGTACTTC
>TRBV6-5|.|.|TRBJ2-1
CASSYSGATQPHNEQFF
TGTGCCAGCAGTTACTCGGGGGCGACTCAGCCCCACAATGAGCAGTTCTTC
>TRBV10-3|.|.|TRBJ2-6
CAISGAGYSGANVLTF
TGTGCCATCAGTGGAGCGGGTTACTCTGGGGCCAACGTCCTGACTTTC
>TRBV6-5|.|once|TRBJ2-7
CASSLDRLTYEQYF
TGTGCCAGCAGTTTAGACAGACTGACCTACGAGCAGTACTTC
>TRBV5-5|TRBD1|.|TRBJ1-2
CASSSGQAVSGYTF
TGTGCCAGCAGTTCCGGACAGGCCGTCTCCGGCTACACCTTC
>TRBV7-2|.|.|TRBJ2-6
CASSLVGASGANVLTF
TGTGCCAGCAGCTTGGTAGGGGCCTCTGGGGCCAACGTCCTGACTTTC
>TRBV6-5|.|.|TRBJ1-2
CASSYITEVAGGYTF
TGTGCCAGCAGTTACATAACAGAGGTTGCGGGTGGCTACACCTTC
>TRBV4-3|.|few|TRBJ1-2
CASSPTLVSGYTF
TGCGCCAGCAGCCCGACCCTAGTTTCAGGCTACACCTTC
>TRBV20-1|TRBD1|.|TRBJ1-2
CSARGQGTLYGYTF
TGCAGTGCTAGAGGACAGGGGACCCTCTATGGCTACACCTTC
>TRBV13|TRBD1|.|TRBJ2-2
CASSLSGQGTGELFF
TGTGCCAGCAGCCTGTCGGGACAGGGCACCGGGGAGCTGTTTTTT
>TRBV3-1|.|.|TRBJ2-7
CASRSRRGGEQYF
TGTGCCAGCCGGTCACGCAGGGGGGGCGAGCAGTACTTC
>TRBV3-1|.|.|TRBJ1-6
CASSHDWTPLHF
TGTGCCAGCAGCCATGATTGGACACCCCTCCACTTT
>TRBV6-5|TRBD2|few|TRBJ2-1
CASSYGQRELNEQFF
TGTGCCAGCAGTTACGGCCAGCGGGAGCTCAATGAGCAGTTCTTC
>TRBV28|.|.|TRBJ1-1
CASSLLSMNTEAFF
TGTGCCAGCAGTTTATTATCTATGAACACTGAAGCTTTCTTT
>TRBV19|.|.|TRBJ1-4
CASSTLEGEKLFF
TGTGCCAGTAGTACCCTAGAGGGTGAAAAACTGTTTTTT
>TRBV29-1|.|few|TRBJ1-1
CSVASSTEAFF
TGCAGCGTTGCATCATCGACTGAAGCTTTCTTT
>TRBV7-9|.|many|TRBJ1-1
CASSLTVERTEAFF
TGTGCCAGCAGTCTCACGGTGGAGCGAACTGAAGCTTTCTTT
>TRBV19|.|.|TRBJ1-5
CASSIVQGYQPQHF
TGTGCCAGTAGTATAGTACAGGGTTATCAGCCCCAGCATTTT
>TRBV29-1|.|few|TRBJ2-3
CSVAPGGTDTQYF
TGCAGCGTCGCCCCGGGGGGCACAGATACGCAGTATTTT
>TRBV28|TRBD2|few|TRBJ2-7
CASSSPGGTTYEQYF
TGTGCCAGCAGCTCCCCGGGGGGGACAACCTACGAGCAGTACTTC
>TRBV7-2|.|many|TRBJ1-4
CASSLDAATNEKLFF
TGTGCCAGCAGCTTAGATGCCGCAACTAATGAAAAACTGTTTTTT
>TRBV7-2|.|.|TRBJ2-2
CASSALQVTGELFF
TGTGCCAGCAGCGCATTACAGGTCACCGGGGAGCTGTTTTTT
>TRBV2|TRBD1|.|TRBJ1-1
CASSVGHRGLGAFF
TGTGCCAGCAGTGTCGGGCACAGGGGGCTTGGAGCTTTCTTT
>TRBV12-3/TRBV12-4|TRBD1|.|TRBJ2-1
CASSFSRGQLYNEQFF
TGTGCCAGCAGTTTCAGCAGGGGGCAATTGTACAATGAGCAGTTCTTC
>TRBV7-2|.|.|TRBJ2-2
CASSSQETGELFF
TGTGCCAGCAGCTCACAGGAGACCGGGGAGCTGTTTTTT
>TRBV12-3/TRBV12-4|.|.|TRBJ2-2
CASSSTAVELFF
TGTGCCAGCTCCTCGACGGCGGTGGAGCTGTTTTTT
>TRBV29-1|TRBD1|many|TRBJ1-2
CSVGAGQGASGYTF
TGCAGCGTCGGGGCGGGACAGGGGGCTTCTGGCTACACCTTC
>TRBV12-3/TRBV12-4|.|.|TRBJ2-5
CASTPSRGLGQETQYF
TGTGCCAGCACCCCTTCAAGGGGACTGGGGCAAGAGACCCAGTACTTC
>TRBV20-1|.|.|TRBJ2-3
CSVRWIGSTDTQYF
TGCAGTGTTAGATGGATCGGTAGCACAGATACGCAGTATTTT